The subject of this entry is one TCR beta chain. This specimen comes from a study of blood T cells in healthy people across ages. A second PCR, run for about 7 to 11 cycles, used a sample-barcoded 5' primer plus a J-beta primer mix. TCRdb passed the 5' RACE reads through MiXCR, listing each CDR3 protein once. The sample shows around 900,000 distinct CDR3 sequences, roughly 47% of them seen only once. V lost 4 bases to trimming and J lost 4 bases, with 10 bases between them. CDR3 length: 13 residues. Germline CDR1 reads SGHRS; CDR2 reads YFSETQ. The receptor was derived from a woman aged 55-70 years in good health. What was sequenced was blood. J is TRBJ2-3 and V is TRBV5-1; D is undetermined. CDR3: CASSLTKPDTQYF. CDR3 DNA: TGCGCCAGCAGCCTGACGAAGCCAGATACGCAGTATTTT.